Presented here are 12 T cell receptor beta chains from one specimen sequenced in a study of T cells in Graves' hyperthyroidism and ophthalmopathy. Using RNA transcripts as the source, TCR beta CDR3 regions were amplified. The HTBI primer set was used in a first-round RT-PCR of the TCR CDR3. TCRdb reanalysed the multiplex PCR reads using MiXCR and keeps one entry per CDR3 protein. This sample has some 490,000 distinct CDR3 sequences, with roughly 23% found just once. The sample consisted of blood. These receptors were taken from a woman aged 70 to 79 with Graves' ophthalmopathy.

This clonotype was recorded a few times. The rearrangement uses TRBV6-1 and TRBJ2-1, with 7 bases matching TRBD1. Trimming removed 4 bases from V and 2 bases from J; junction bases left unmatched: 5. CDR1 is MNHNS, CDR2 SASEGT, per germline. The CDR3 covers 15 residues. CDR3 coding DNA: TGTGCCAGCAGTGCTGACAGGGTACCCTACAATGAGCAGTTCTTC. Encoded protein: CASSADRVPYNEQFF.

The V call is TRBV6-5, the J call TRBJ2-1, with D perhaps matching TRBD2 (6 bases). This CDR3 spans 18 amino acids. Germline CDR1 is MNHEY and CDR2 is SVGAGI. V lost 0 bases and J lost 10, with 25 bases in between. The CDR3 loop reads CASSYSVPSGTQSWEQFF. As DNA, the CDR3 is TGTGCCAGCAGTTACTCGGTCCCTTCCGGGACTCAGTCTTGGGAGCAGTTCTTC.

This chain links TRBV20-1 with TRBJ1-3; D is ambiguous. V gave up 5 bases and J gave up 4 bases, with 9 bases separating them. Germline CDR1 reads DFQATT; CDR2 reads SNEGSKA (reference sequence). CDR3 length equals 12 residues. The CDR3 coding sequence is TGCAGTGCTGAAGGGAACGGAAACACCATATATTTT. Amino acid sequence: CSAEGNGNTIYF.

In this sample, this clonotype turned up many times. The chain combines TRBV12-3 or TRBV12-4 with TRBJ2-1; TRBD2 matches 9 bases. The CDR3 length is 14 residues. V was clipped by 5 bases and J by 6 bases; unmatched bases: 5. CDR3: CASSKTSGFNEQFF. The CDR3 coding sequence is TGTGCCAGCAGTAAGACTAGCGGCTTCAATGAGCAGTTCTTC.

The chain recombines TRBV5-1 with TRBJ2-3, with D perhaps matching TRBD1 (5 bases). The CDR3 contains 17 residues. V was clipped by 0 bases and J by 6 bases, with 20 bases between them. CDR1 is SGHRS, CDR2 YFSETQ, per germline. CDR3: CASSLAHTGPETDTQYF. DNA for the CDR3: TGCGCCAGCAGCTTGGCACATACAGGCCCAGAAACGGATACGCAGTATTTT.

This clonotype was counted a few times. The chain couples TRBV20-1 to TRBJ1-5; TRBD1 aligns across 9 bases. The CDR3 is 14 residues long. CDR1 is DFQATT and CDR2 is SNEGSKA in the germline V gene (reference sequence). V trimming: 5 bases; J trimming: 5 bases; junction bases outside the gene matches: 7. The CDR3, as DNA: TGCAGTGCTTACCGGACAGGGGTGGATCAGCCCCAGCATTTT. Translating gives CSAYRTGVDQPQHF.

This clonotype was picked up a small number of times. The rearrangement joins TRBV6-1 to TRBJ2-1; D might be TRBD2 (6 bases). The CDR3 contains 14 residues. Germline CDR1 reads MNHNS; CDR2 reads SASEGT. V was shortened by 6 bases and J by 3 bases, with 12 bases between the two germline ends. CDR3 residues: CASRRASDYNEQFF. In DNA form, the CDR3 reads TGTGCCAGCAGGAGAGCTAGCGACTACAATGAGCAGTTCTTC.

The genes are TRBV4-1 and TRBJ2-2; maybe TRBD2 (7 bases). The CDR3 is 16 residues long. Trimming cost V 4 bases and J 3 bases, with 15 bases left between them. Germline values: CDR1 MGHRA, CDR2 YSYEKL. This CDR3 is CASSPSGAGDTGELFF. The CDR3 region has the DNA TGCGCCAGCAGCCCCTCAGGGGCGGGAGACACCGGGGAGCTGTTTTTT.

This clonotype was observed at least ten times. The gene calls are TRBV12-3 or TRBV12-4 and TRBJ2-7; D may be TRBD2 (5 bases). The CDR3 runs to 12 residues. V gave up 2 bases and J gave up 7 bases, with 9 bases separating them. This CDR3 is CASSLWEREQYF. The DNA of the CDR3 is TGTGCCAGCAGTTTATGGGAGCGGGAGCAGTACTTC.

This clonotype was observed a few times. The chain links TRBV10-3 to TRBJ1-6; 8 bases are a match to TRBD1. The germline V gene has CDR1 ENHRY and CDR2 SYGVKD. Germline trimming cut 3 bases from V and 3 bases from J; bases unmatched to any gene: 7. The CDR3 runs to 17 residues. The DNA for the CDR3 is TGTGCCATCAGTGATAGCTCCGGACAGGGCTATAATTCACCCCTCCACTTT. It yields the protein CAISDSSGQGYNSPLHF.

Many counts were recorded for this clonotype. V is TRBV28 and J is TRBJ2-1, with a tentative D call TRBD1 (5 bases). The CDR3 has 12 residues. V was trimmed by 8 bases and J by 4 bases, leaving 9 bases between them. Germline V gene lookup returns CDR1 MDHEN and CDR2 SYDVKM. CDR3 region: CASGRVYNEQFF. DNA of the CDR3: TGTGCCAGCGGCAGGGTATACAATGAGCAGTTCTTC.

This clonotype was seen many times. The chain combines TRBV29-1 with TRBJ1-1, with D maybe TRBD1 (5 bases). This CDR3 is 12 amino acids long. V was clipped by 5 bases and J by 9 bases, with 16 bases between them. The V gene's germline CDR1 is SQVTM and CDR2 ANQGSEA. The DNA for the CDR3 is TGCAGCGTTCAGGACCAGGGAAACCAAGCTTTCTTT. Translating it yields CSVQDQGNQAFF.